The 3 T cell receptor beta chains below come from one sample, sequenced in a study of T cells in Graves' hyperthyroidism and ophthalmopathy. It was RNA transcripts that yielded the amplified TCR beta CDR3 regions. Researchers ran a first-round RT-PCR on the TCR CDR3 using the HTBI primer set. TCRdb passed the multiplex PCR reads through MiXCR, listing each CDR3 protein once. The data show about 840,000 distinct CDR3 sequences, 38% seen once. Input material: blood. These receptors all come from a man aged 18 to 35 with Graves' hyperthyroidism.

The chain carries TRBV10-3 and TRBJ1-1; no definite D call. The V end was cut by 3 bases, the J end by 1 base, with 9 bases between. This CDR3 is built from 14 residues. Germline V gene data show CDR1 as ENHRY and CDR2 as SYGVKD. CDR3 DNA sequence: TGTGCCATCAGTGAAGCCCATCAGAACACTGAAGCTTTCTTT. It specifies CAISEAHQNTEAFF.

This clonotype was picked up one time. The chain couples TRBV25-1 to TRBJ1-1; the match to TRBD1 covers 8 bases. J gave up 10 bases and V 8 bases, and 6 bases lay outside the gene matches. CDR3 size: 11 residues. Germline V gene sequence: CDR1 MGHDK, CDR2 SYGVNS. The CDR3 is CASLGQGIAFF. The CDR3 nucleotides read TGTGCCAGCCTCGGACAGGGCATAGCTTTCTTT.

This clonotype has ten or more counts. CDR3 loop: CSARSAGDPEAFF. The CDR3 DNA is TGCAGTGCTAGATCCGCAGGGGACCCTGAAGCTTTCTTT. The chain combines TRBV20-1 with TRBJ1-1; possible D gene TRBD1, 6 bases. The ends were cut back, 2 bases at V and 6 bases at J, with 13 bases in the middle. Per the germline V gene, CDR1 is DFQATT and CDR2 is SNEGSKA (reference sequence). The length of the CDR3 is 13 residues.